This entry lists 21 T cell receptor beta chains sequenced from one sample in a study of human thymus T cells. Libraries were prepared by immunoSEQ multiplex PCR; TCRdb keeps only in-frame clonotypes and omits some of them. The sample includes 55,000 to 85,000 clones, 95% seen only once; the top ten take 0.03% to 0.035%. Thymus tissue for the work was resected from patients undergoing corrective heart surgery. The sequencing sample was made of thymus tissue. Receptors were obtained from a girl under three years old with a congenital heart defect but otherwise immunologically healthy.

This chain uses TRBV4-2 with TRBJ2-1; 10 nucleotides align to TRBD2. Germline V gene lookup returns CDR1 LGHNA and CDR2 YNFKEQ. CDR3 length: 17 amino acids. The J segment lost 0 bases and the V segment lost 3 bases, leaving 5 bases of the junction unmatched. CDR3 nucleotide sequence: TGTGCCAGCAGCCACCCTAGCGGGAGATTCTCCTACAATGAGCAGTTCTTC. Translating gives CASSHPSGRFSYNEQFF.

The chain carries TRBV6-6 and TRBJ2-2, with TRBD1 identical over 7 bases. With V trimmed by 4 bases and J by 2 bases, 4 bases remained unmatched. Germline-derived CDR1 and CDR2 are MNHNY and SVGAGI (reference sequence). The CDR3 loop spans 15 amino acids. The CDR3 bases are TGTGCCAGCAGTTCCCGGGACAGAAACACCGGGGAGCTGTTTTTT. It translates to CASSSRDRNTGELFF.

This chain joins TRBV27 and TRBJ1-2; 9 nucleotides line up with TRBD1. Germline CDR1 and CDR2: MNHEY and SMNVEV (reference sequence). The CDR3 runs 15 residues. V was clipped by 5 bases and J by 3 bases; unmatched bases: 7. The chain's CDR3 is CASSEQGADHYGYTF. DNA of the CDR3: TGTGCCAGCAGTGAACAGGGGGCGGACCACTATGGCTACACCTTC.

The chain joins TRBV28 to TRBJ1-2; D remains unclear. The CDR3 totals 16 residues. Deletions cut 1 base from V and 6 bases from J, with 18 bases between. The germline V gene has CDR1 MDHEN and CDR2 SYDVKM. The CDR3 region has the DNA TGTGCCAGCAGTTTATCGCCGCGTAAGAAAGGGCATGGCTACACCTTC. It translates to CASSLSPRKKGHGYTF.

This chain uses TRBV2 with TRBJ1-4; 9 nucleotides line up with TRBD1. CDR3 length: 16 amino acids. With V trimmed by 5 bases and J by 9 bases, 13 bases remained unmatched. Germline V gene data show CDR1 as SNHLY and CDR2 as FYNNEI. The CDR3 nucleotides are TGTGCCAGCAGTCCTATAGGACAGGGGAGTTTGAAAAAACTGTTTTTT. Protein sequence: CASSPIGQGSLKKLFF. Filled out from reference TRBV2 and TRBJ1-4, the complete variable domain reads EPEVTQTPSHQVTQMGQEVILRCVPISNHLYFYWYRQILGQKVEFLVSFYNNEISEKSEIFDDQFSVERPDGSNFTLKIRSTKLEDSAMYFCASSPIGQGSLKKLFFGSGTQLSVL.

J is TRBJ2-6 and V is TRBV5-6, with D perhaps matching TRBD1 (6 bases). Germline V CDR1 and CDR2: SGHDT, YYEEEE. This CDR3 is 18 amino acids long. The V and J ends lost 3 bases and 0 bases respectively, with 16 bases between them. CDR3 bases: TGTGCCAGCAGCTGGAGGTACAGGGCCCCCTCTGGGGCCAACGTCCTGACTTTC. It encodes CASSWRYRAPSGANVLTF.

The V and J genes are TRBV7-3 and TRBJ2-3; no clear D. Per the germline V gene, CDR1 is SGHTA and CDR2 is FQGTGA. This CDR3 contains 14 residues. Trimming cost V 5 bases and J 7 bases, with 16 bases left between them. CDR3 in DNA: TGTGCCAGCAGCCCATCGGCCAGTCTGAATACGCAGTATTTT. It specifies CASSPSASLNTQYF.

In nucleotides, the CDR3 is TGCGCCAGCAGTCCAAGTCCCTGGGACAGGGGGAATCAGCCCCAGCATTTT. Translation: CASSPSPWDRGNQPQHF. The V and J genes are TRBV10-2 and TRBJ1-5, with 11 bases fitting TRBD1. CDR3 size: 17 residues. Unmatched junction bases numbered 10, after V lost 5 bases and J lost 4 bases. The germline V gene has CDR1 WSHSY and CDR2 SAAADI.

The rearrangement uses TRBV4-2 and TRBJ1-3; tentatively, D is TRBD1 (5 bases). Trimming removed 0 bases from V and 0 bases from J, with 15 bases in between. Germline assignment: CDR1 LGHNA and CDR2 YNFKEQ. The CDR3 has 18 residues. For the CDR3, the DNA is TGTGCCAGCAGCCAAGACCCCACAAGGGGCCTCTCTGGAAACACCATATATTTT. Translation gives CASSQDPTRGLSGNTIYF.

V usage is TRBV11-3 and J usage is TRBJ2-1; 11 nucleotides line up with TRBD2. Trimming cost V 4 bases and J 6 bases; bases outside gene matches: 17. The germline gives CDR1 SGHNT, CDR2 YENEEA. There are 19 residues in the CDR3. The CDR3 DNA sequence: TGTGCCAGCAGCTCCCCTCGGGTACTAGCGGGAGATGGGTCCAATGAGCAGTTCTTC. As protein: CASSSPRVLAGDGSNEQFF.

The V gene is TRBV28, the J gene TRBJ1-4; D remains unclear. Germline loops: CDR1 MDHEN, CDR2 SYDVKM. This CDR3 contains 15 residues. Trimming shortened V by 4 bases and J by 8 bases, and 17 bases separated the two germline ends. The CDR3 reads CASSCPTRHGEKLFF. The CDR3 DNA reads TGTGCCAGCAGTTGCCCCACAAGACATGGAGAAAAACTGTTTTTT.

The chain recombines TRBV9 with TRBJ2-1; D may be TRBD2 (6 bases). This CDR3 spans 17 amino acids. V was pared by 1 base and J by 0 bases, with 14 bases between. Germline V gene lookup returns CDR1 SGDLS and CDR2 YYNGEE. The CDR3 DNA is TGTGCCAGCAGCGTATTTGGGACTTTCAGCTCCTACAATGAGCAGTTCTTC. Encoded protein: CASSVFGTFSSYNEQFF. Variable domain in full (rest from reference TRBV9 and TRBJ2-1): DSGVTQTPKHLITATGQRVTLRCSPRSGDLSVYWYQQSLDQGLQFLIQYYNGEERAKGNILERFSAQQFPDLHSELNLSSLELGDSALYFCASSVFGTFSSYNEQFFGPGTRLTVL.

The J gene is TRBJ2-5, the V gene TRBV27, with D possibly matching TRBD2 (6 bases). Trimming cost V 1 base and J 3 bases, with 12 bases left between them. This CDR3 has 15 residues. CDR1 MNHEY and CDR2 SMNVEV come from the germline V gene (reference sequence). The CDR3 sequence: CASSLCGGVEETQYF. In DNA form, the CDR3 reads TGTGCCAGCAGTTTATGCGGAGGGGTGGAAGAGACCCAGTACTTC.

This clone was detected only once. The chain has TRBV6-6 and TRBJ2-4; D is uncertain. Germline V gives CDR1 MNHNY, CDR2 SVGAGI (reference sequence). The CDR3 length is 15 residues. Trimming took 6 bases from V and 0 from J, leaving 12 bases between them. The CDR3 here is CASSPTLLAKNIQYF. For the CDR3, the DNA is TGTGCCAGCAGCCCGACCCTCTTAGCCAAAAACATTCAGTACTTC.

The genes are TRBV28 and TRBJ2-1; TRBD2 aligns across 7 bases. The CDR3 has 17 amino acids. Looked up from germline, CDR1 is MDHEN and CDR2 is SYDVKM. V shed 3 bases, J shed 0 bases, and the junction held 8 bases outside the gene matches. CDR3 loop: CASSLGRVGSSYNEQFF. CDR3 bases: TGTGCCAGCAGTTTGGGGAGGGTTGGGAGCTCCTACAATGAGCAGTTCTTC.

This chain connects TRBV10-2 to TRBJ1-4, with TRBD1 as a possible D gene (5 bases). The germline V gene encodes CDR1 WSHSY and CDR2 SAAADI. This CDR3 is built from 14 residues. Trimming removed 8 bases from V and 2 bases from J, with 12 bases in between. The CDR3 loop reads CASGTGGTNEKLFF. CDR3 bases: TGCGCCAGCGGGACCGGGGGGACTAATGAAAAACTGTTTTTT.

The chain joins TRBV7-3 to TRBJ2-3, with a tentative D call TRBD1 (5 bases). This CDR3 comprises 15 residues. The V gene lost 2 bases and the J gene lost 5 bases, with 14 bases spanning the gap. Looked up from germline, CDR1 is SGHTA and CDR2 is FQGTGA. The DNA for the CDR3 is TGTGCCAGCAGCTTATTTGGGGAAAGGGGAGATACGCAGTATTTT. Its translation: CASSLFGERGDTQYF.

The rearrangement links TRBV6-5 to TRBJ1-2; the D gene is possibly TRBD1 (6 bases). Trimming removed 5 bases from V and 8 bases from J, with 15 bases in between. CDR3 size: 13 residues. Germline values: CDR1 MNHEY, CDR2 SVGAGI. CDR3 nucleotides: TGTGCCAGCAGTCCAGGGGTCCGTGGAGGCTACACCTTC. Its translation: CASSPGVRGGYTF.

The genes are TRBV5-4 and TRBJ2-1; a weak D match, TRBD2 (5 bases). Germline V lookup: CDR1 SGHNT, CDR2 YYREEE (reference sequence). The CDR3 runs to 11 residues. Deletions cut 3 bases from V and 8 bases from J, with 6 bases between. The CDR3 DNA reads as TGTGCCAGCAGCTGGGGAGATGAGCAGTTCTTC. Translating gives CASSWGDEQFF.

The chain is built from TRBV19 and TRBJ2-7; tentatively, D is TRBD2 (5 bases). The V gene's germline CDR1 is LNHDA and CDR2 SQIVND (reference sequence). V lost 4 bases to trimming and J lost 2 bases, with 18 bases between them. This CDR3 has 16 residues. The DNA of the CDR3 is TGTGCCAGTAGTACAAGATCCGGACTGTTACCCTACGAGCAGTACTTC. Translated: CASSTRSGLLPYEQYF.

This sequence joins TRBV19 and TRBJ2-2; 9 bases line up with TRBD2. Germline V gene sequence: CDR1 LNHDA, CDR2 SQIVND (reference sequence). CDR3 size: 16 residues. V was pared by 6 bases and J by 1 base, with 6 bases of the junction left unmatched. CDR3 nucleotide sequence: TGTGCCAGTAGCAAATATAGCGGGGGGAACACCGGGGAGCTGTTTTTT. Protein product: CASSKYSGGNTGELFF.